Given below is one TCR beta chain in context. These data are taken from a study of control samples from healthy donors and cancer patients. Libraries were prepared by immunoSEQ multiplex PCR; TCRdb keeps only in-frame clonotypes and omits some of them. Of approximately 150,000 clones listed, 75% to 90% are singletons. The CDR3 has 14 amino acids. Germline CDR1 is SNHLY and CDR2 is FYNNEI. J gave up 4 bases and V 6 bases, and 8 bases lay outside the gene matches. This clonotype was obtained from a young man in good health. The rearrangement joins TRBV2 to TRBJ1-2; 7 bases line up with TRBD1. Sequencing was done on a sample of blood. The CDR3 loop is CASRGQPRFYGYTF. The CDR3 bases are TGTGCCAGCAGGGGACAGCCCCGATTCTATGGCTACACCTTC.